Below, one TCR beta chain is given with its context. Profiled with immunoSEQ multiplex PCR; TCRdb holds only in-frame clones, not every one. The table has 55,000 to 70,000 clones, 75% to 95% seen once; the top ten hold over 2%. This record comes from a study of cytomegalovirus exposure and HLA in healthy donors. The CDR3 runs to 16 residues. Looked up from germline, CDR1 is SGHDT and CDR2 is YYEEEE. J lost 4 bases, V lost 2 bases, and 7 bases had no gene match. Sequencing was done on a sample of PBMCs. J is TRBJ2-2 and V is TRBV5-6; 8 bases agree with TRBD2. The receptor comes from a woman in her twenties or thirties in good health and CMV-seronegative. CDR3 DNA sequence: TGTGCCAGCAGCTTTATGCGGGAGGTTCTCACCGGGGAGCTGTTTTTT. Its translation is CASSFMREVLTGELFF.